This T cell receptor beta chain came from a study of shared clonotypes between healthy human individuals. Overall study: Three plates each covered CD4 naive and memory; CD8 naive two, CD8 memory one. Findings and caveats of the study: Naive CD4 clonotypes were shared across a few donors at 4% to 5%.

With regard to this clone: The antigen is unknown.

Assay: immunoSEQ multiplex PCR; the TCRdb copy retains only in-frame clones and omits some. The data contain about 980,000 clones, approximately 80% of them singletons. The CDR3 covers 16 residues. CDR1 and CDR2 from the germline V gene are SGDLS and YYNGEE. J was trimmed by 1 base and V by 0 bases; bases with no gene match: 4. The gene calls are TRBV9 and TRBJ2-5; 9 nucleotides match TRBD2. What was sequenced was memory CD4+ T cells sorted from blood. Subset reported: CD45RA-negative fraction. The TCR was taken from a man younger than 35 in good health. CDR3 DNA sequence: TGTGCCAGCAGCGTAGATCCTAGCGGGACCCAAGAGACCCAGTACTTC. Amino acids: CASSVDPSGTQETQYF.